These T cell receptor beta chains were read from a single sample in a study of T cell changes during pregnancy in multiple sclerosis. Sequencing was performed with immunoSEQ multiplex PCR; in TCRdb, only in-frame clones are kept and a portion is missing. The sample lists about 98,000 clones, about 90% occurring once. This specimen consisted of peripheral blood, obtained after pregnancy. These receptor sequences come from a female donor in good health, enrolled as a control in a pregnancy study. Each CDR3 is given with its conserved first and last residue. The order of the fields is D gene, CDR3 length, J gene, clone size, V gene, CDR3 DNA, CDR3 protein. D genes are given only for firm matches. Size is stated for part of the rows, as once, few or many counts, or as a class when the clone is expanded.

>TRBD1|16|TRBJ2-1|.|TRBV23-1
TGCGCCAGCAGTCCGCCAGAGGGACAGACCAACAATGAGCAGTTCTTC
CASSPPEGQTNNEQFF
>TRBD1|14|TRBJ2-5|.|TRBV7-9
TGTGCCAGCAGTCCGGACAGGGGGCTGGAGACCCAGTACTTC
CASSPDRGLETQYF
>TRBD1|14|TRBJ2-2|.|TRBV2
TGTGCCAGCTTAACAGGGGGCCACACCGGGGAGCTGTTTTTT
CASLTGGHTGELFF
>.|16|TRBJ2-1|.|TRBV7-8
TGTGCCAGCAGCTTGAGTAACGCGGGGACCTACAATGAGCAGTTCTTC
CASSLSNAGTYNEQFF
>.|17|TRBJ2-3|.|TRBV19
TGTGCCAGTAGTATCGAAGTTTCGCTAGTCTTGCCAGATACGCAGTATTTT
CASSIEVSLVLPDTQYF
>.|14|TRBJ1-4|.|TRBV30
TGTGCCTGGAGTCTGTCCCCAACTAATGAAAAACTGTTTTTT
CAWSLSPTNEKLFF
>TRBD1|13|TRBJ2-5|.|TRBV5-4
TGTGCCAGCAGCGCCAGGGGGCGGGAGACCCAGTACTTC
CASSARGRETQYF
>.|15|TRBJ1-2|.|TRBV2
TGTGCCAGCAGTGAACCCCTGGCACAGGGTTATGGCTACACCTTC
CASSEPLAQGYGYTF
>TRBD1|14|TRBJ2-7|.|TRBV13
TGTGCCAGCAGCTTTCCAGGGGGTGCCCACGAGCAGTACTTC
CASSFPGGAHEQYF
>TRBD2|16|TRBJ2-1|.|TRBV4-1
TGCGCCAGCAGCCAAGATAGACTAGCGGGGGGGCTTGAGCAGTTCTTC
CASSQDRLAGGLEQFF
>TRBD2|16|TRBJ2-1|.|TRBV6-5
TGTGCCAGCAGTTACGGTGGCGGGGGATCCTTGATTGAGCAGTTCTTC
CASSYGGGGSLIEQFF
>TRBD1|13|TRBJ1-1|few|TRBV19
TGTGCCAGTAGTACCGGGACAGGGACTGAAGCTTTCTTT
CASSTGTGTEAFF
>TRBD2|15|TRBJ2-5|.|TRBV5-1
TGCGCCAGCAGCACCGGGACTAGCGCACAAGAGACCCAGTACTTC
CASSTGTSAQETQYF
>.|16|TRBJ2-4|.|TRBV18
TGTGCCAGCTCACCACGGGCCGGGGATTACAAAAACATTCAGTACTTC
CASSPRAGDYKNIQYF
>TRBD2|17|TRBJ2-1|.|TRBV5-1
TGCGCCAGCAGCTTGGGGAAACTAGCGGGGGGGCCAAATGAGCAGTTCTTC
CASSLGKLAGGPNEQFF
>TRBD1|14|TRBJ2-1|.|TRBV11-1
TGTGCCAGCAGCAAGACAGGGGCCTTTTCGGAGCAGTTCTTC
CASSKTGAFSEQFF
>.|12|TRBJ2-1|.|TRBV29-1
TGCAGCGGACTAACAGGGCCACGTGAGCAGTTCTTC
CSGLTGPREQFF
>.|13|TRBJ1-2|.|TRBV5-1
TGCGCCAGCAGCTTTGGACAGCAGTATGGCTACACCTTC
CASSFGQQYGYTF
>TRBD1|15|TRBJ2-2|.|TRBV18
TGTGCCAGCTCACCGGGACAGGGAAACACCGGGGAGCTGTTTTTT
CASSPGQGNTGELFF
>TRBD2|14|TRBJ2-7|once|TRBV7-6
TGTGCCAACAGCTTGAACACGGGGGGATACGAGCAGTACTTC
CANSLNTGGYEQYF
>TRBD2|13|TRBJ2-7|.|TRBV13
TGTGCCAGCAGCTTGGAAGCGGGAGTTGAGCAGTACTTC
CASSLEAGVEQYF
>.|13|TRBJ2-5|.|TRBV19
TGTGCCAGTAGTATAGACCTGCGGGAGACCCAGTACTTC
CASSIDLRETQYF
>TRBD1|14|TRBJ2-7|.|TRBV5-1
TGCGCCAGCAGCGTCCGGGACAGGGGGTACGAGCAGTACTTC
CASSVRDRGYEQYF
>.|16|TRBJ2-3|.|TRBV7-8
TGTGCCAGCAGCTTAGCGTCGGACTCTAGCACAGATACGCAGTATTTT
CASSLASDSSTDTQYF
>.|15|TRBJ1-4|.|TRBV18
TGTGCCAGCTCACTAGAACCACAGGCGGATGAAAAACTGTTTTTT
CASSLEPQADEKLFF
>.|14|TRBJ2-5|.|TRBV11-2
TGTGCCAGCAGCACAATCAGGGGGAGGGAGACCCAGTACTTC
CASSTIRGRETQYF
>TRBD1|14|TRBJ2-1|once|TRBV27
TGTGCCAGCAGGCTGGACAGGTCCTACAATGAGCAGTTCTTC
CASRLDRSYNEQFF
>TRBD2|15|TRBJ2-1|.|TRBV27
TGTGCCAGCAGTTTGACTAGCGGGAGTGCCAATGAGCAGTTCTTC
CASSLTSGSANEQFF